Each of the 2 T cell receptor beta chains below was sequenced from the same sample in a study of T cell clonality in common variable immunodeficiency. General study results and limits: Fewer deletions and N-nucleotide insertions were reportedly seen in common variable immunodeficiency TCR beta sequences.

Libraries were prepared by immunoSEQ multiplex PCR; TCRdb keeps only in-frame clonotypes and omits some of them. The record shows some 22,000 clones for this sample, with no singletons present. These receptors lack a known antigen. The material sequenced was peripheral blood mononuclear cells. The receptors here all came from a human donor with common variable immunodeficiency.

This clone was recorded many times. The CDR3 bases that were read are TGTGCCAGCTCCGACGACAGGGCCTACGAG. Translating it yields CASSDDRAYE. The whole CDR3 protein is CASSDDRAYEQYF. The chain combines TRBV18 with TRBJ2-7; 7 nucleotides agree with TRBD1. The sequenced fragment ends 3 residues before the CDR3 boundary, so the rest is inferred from the germline J gene. From germline, CDR1 is KGHSH and CDR2 LQKENI. This CDR3 has 13 residues. Trimming removed 6 bases from V and 2 bases from J; junction bases left unmatched: 4.

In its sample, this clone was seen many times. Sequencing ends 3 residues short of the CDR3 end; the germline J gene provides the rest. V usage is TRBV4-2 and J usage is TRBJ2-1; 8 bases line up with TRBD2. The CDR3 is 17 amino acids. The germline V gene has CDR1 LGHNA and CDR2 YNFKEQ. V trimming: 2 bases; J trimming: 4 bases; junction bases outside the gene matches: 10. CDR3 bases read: TGTGCCAGCAGCCAAACTACCGGGACTAGTAGGTACAATGAG. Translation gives CASSQTTGTSRYNE. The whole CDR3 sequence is CASSQTTGTSRYNEQFF.